This entry lists 3 T cell receptor beta chains sequenced from one sample in a study of vaccination effects on CD4 cells after COVID-19 (dated by TCRdb to between 2022 and 2023). After about 10 days of culture, CD4+ T cells were isolated with the EasySep CD4+ T cell isolation kit. Participants received two doses of either the BNT162b2 or the mRNA-1273 mRNA SARS-CoV-2 vaccine. Libraries were built with the immunoSEQ multiplex PCR assay. TCRdb carries this immuneACCESS record with in-frame sequences only. Its versions omit some clonotypes, under half of them owing to an unresolved V gene in the studies checked, with the rest unexplained. The table for this sample lists about 66,000 clones; roughly four fifths of them were counted only once. The ten largest clones capture 2% to 3% of the sample. For these TCRs, the target antigens are not known. Sequencing used CD4+ T cells from PBMCs cultured without peptide, obtained after COVID-19 vaccination. The receptors derive from a human donor who received a COVID-19 vaccine.

J is TRBJ1-2 and V is TRBV3-1 (or the pseudogene TRBV3-2); weak D call: TRBD1 (6 bases). The CDR3 has 16 amino acids. Trimming took off 1 base at V and 6 bases at J, with 18 bases between the two ends. Germline loops: CDR1 LGHDT, CDR2 YNNKEL (reference sequence). In nucleotides, the CDR3 is TGTGCCAGCAGCCAAGGTTTTAGTGCGGGGACAAATGGCTACACCTTC. Translating it yields CASSQGFSAGTNGYTF.

The rearrangement links TRBV5-1 to TRBJ2-2; unclear D gene. V lost 0 bases to trimming and J lost 0 bases, with 9 bases between them. The CDR3 spans 16 residues. Germline V gene lookup returns CDR1 SGHRS and CDR2 YFSETQ. The CDR3, as DNA: TGCGCCAGCAGCTTGGTACAGCCTACGAACACCGGGGAGCTGTTTTTT. Residues: CASSLVQPTNTGELFF.

The sample holds a few counts of this clone. V gene TRBV29-1 combines with J gene TRBJ1-2; unclear D gene. The ends were cut back, 4 bases at V and 6 bases at J, with 15 bases in the middle. Germline CDR1 reads SQVTM; CDR2 reads ANQGSEA. The CDR3 spans 13 residues. This chain's CDR3 is CSVVLEEANGYTF. Written as DNA, the CDR3 is TGCAGCGTTGTTTTGGAGGAAGCAAATGGCTACACCTTC.